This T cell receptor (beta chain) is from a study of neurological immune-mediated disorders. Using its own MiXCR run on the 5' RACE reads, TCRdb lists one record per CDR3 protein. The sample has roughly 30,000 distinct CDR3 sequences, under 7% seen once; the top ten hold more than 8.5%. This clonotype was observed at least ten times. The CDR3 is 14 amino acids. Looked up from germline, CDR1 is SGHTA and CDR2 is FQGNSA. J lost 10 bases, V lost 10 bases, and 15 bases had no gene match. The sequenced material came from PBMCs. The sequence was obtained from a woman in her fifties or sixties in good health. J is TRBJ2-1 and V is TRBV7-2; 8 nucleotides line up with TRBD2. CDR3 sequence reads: CATTRGGPEKEQFF. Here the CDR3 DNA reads TGTGCCACCACCCGGGGGGGGCCTGAAAAAGAGCAGTTCTTC.